The 24 T cell receptor beta chains below come from one sample, sequenced in a study of memory CD8 T cells in hepatitis C reinfection. Specified time point: pre-reinfection, 55 to 20 weeks before reinfection detection. No in vitro expansion preceded TCR sequencing of the sorted cells. Sequencing used immunoSEQ multiplex PCR; TCRdb keeps in-frame clones, though not all of them. The data show approximately 50,000 clones, with approximately 89% seen just once and less than 1.2% held by the top ten. What was sequenced was naive CD8+ T cells sorted from blood. These receptors originate from a man aged 18 to 30 with hepatitis C virus infection.

J is TRBJ2-1 and V is TRBV5-1, with 10 bases lining up with TRBD2. The V gene's germline CDR1 is SGHRS and CDR2 YFSETQ. This CDR3 region has 16 residues. With V trimmed by 0 bases and J by 7 bases, 7 bases remained unmatched. CDR3 amino acids: CASSLVLAGVRNEQFF. The CDR3 nucleotides are TGCGCCAGCAGCTTGGTGCTAGCGGGAGTGAGAAATGAGCAGTTCTTC. Together with reference TRBV5-1 and TRBJ2-1, the CDR3 gives the full variable domain: KAGVTQTPRYLIKTRGQQVTLSCSPISGHRSVSWYQQTPGQGLQFLFEYFSETQRNKGNFPGRFSGRQFSNSRSEMNVSTLELGDSALYLCASSLVLAGVRNEQFFGPGTRLTVL.

The chain joins TRBV4-1 to TRBJ2-2; the match to TRBD2 covers 14 bases. Germline V gives CDR1 MGHRA, CDR2 YSYEKL. With 4 bases clipped from V and 7 bases from J, the junction kept 8 bases outside the gene matches. This CDR3 is built from 17 residues. The CDR3 loop is CASSPTSGRAKVGELFF. CDR3 sequence (DNA): TGCGCCAGCAGCCCGACTAGCGGGAGGGCCAAAGTCGGGGAGCTGTTTTTT.

The chain is built from TRBV11-2 and TRBJ1-1; D not resolved. The CDR3 loop spans 12 amino acids. Trimming cost V 4 bases and J 2 bases, with 5 bases left between them. Germline CDR1 SGHAT, CDR2 FQNNGV. The CDR3 spells CASSSINTEAFF. Written as DNA, the CDR3 is TGTGCCAGCAGCTCCATTAACACTGAAGCTTTCTTT. The complete variable domain, with remaining parts taken from reference TRBV11-2 and TRBJ1-1, reads EAGVAQSPRYKIIEKRQSVAFWCNPISGHATLYWYQQILGQGPKLLIQFQNNGVVDDSQLPKDRFSAERLKGVDSTLKIQPAKLEDSAVYLCASSSINTEAFFGQGTRLTVV.

V is TRBV10-1 and J is TRBJ2-1, with TRBD1 matching over 10 bases. Germline V lookup: CDR1 WNHNN, CDR2 SYGVQD (reference sequence). The J segment lost 5 bases and the V segment lost 3 bases, leaving 7 bases of the junction unmatched. The CDR3 consists of 16 residues. The CDR3 loop reads CASSDTDRGAHNEQFF. Written as DNA, the CDR3 is TGCGCCAGCAGTGACACGGACAGGGGGGCCCACAATGAGCAGTTCTTC.

The chain carries TRBV11-2 and TRBJ2-1; 12 bases are shared with TRBD2. Germline V gene lookup returns CDR1 SGHAT and CDR2 FQNNGV. The J segment lost 6 bases and the V segment lost 4 bases, leaving 4 bases of the junction unmatched. CDR3 length equals 15 residues. The CDR3 region has the DNA TGTGCCAGCAGCTCGCTAGCGGGGGGGCTCAATGAGCAGTTCTTC. The encoded protein is CASSSLAGGLNEQFF.

This rearrangement joins TRBV6-5 to TRBJ2-1, with 7 bases that match TRBD2. This CDR3 comprises 15 residues. Germline loops: CDR1 MNHEY, CDR2 SVGAGI. V lost 6 bases and J lost 8; bases outside the gene matches: 13. The DNA of the CDR3 is TGTGCCAGCAGGCCTCTAGCGGCCCCGGCGGATGAGCAGTTCTTC. Translated, it gives CASRPLAAPADEQFF.

This chain links TRBV9 with TRBJ2-1, with TRBD2 matching over 7 bases. Trimming took 3 bases from V and 4 from J; bases not matched to a gene: 7. Germline CDR1 is SGDLS and CDR2 is YYNGEE. CDR3 size: 15 residues. CDR3 in DNA: TGTGCCAGCAGCGCCGACGTGGGAGGGTACAATGAGCAGTTCTTC. This sequence encodes CASSADVGGYNEQFF.

The chain employs TRBV7-9 and TRBJ2-5; TRBD1 matches at 11 bases. With the DNA end fitting TRBJ2-7 better, the J assignment may be wrong. This CDR3 is 16 amino acids long. The germline V gene encodes CDR1 SEHNR and CDR2 FQNEAQ (reference sequence). CDR3 sequence reads: CASSLGTGGALYEQYF. In DNA form, the CDR3 reads TGTGCCAGCAGCTTAGGGACAGGGGGCGCTTTGTACGAGCAGTACTTC.

Only a few counts were recorded for this clone. The chain joins TRBV6-1 to TRBJ1-1, with a tentative D call TRBD1 (6 bases). V was pared by 3 bases and J by 7 bases, with 12 bases between. Germline V gene lookup returns CDR1 MNHNS and CDR2 SASEGT. The CDR3 is made up of 13 amino acids. The chain's CDR3 is CASSDTGYNEAFF. CDR3 sequence (DNA): TGTGCCAGCAGTGACACAGGGTACAATGAAGCTTTCTTT.

The rearrangement joins TRBV19 to TRBJ1-2; no clear D gene. Trimming left V 2 bases short and J 4 bases short, with 8 bases between. The CDR3 is made up of 13 amino acids. Germline V gene lookup returns CDR1 LNHDA and CDR2 SQIVND (reference sequence). The DNA for the CDR3 is TGTGCCAGTAGTATATCTCCGGGCTATGGCTACACCTTC. Its protein product is CASSISPGYGYTF.

V usage is TRBV6-6 and J usage is TRBJ1-1; D not resolved. V was clipped by 4 bases and J by 3 bases, with 6 bases between them. Germline V CDR1 and CDR2: MNHNY, SVGAGI (reference sequence). The CDR3 is made up of 12 amino acids. As DNA, the CDR3 is TGTGCCAGCAGTTCCGGGGACACTGAAGCTTTCTTT. Its translation is CASSSGDTEAFF.

V is TRBV2 and J is TRBJ2-2; maybe TRBD1 (6 bases). Germline-derived CDR1 and CDR2 are SNHLY and FYNNEI. There are 16 residues in the CDR3. V was clipped by 3 bases and J by 0 bases, with 11 bases between them. This chain's CDR3 is CASSDTNRANTGELFF. DNA of the CDR3: TGTGCCAGCAGTGATACAAACAGGGCGAACACCGGGGAGCTGTTTTTT.

This rearrangement joins TRBV7-8 to TRBJ1-2, with 7 bases fitting TRBD1. After removal of 5 bases from V and 3 bases from J, the junction contained 12 bases not matched to a gene. CDR1 and CDR2 (germline): SGHVS, FQNEAQ. This CDR3 spans 16 amino acids. CDR3 region: CASSPRQGRGDYGYTF. CDR3 coding DNA: TGTGCCAGCAGCCCCCGACAGGGACGAGGCGACTATGGCTACACCTTC.

The V call is TRBV7-9, the J call TRBJ2-3, with TRBD2 identical over 9 bases. The CDR3 loop spans 16 amino acids. Trimming took 2 bases from V and 4 from J; bases not matched to a gene: 7. Per the germline V gene, CDR1 is SEHNR and CDR2 is FQNEAQ (reference sequence). The CDR3 region is CASSLSAGGGPDTQYF. The DNA of the CDR3 is TGTGCCAGCAGCTTATCGGCGGGGGGGGGACCAGATACGCAGTATTTT.

This clone has only one observation. The rearrangement links TRBV19 to TRBJ1-3, with a possible D match to TRBD1 (5 bases). The CDR3 contains 15 residues. Trimming shortened V by 3 bases and J by 0 bases, and 9 bases separated the two germline ends. Germline V gene data show CDR1 as LNHDA and CDR2 as SQIVND (reference sequence). CDR3 sequence: CASSIADNSGNTIYF. The CDR3 DNA follows: TGTGCCAGTAGTATTGCGGACAACTCTGGAAACACCATATATTTT.

The chain links TRBV4-1 to TRBJ2-6, with D uncertain. CDR3 length equals 18 residues. Germline V gives CDR1 MGHRA, CDR2 YSYEKL. Trimming removed 4 bases from V and 0 bases from J, with 16 bases in between. CDR3 sequence: CASSPTPGPLSGANVLTF. The CDR3 DNA reads as TGCGCCAGCAGCCCCACGCCAGGTCCGCTCTCTGGGGCCAACGTCCTGACTTTC.

The CDR3 nucleotides read TGTGCCAGCACTCTTAGCGGGGGCGGGTACGAGCAGTACTTC. Translating it yields CASTLSGGGYEQYF. The chain employs TRBV27 and TRBJ2-7; 9 bases are a match to TRBD2. V lost 7 bases to trimming and J lost 4 bases; unmatched junction nucleotides: 8. The V gene's germline CDR1 is MNHEY and CDR2 SMNVEV (reference sequence). The CDR3 contains 14 residues.

The rearrangement joins TRBV15 to TRBJ2-7; 8 bases agree with TRBD1. J lost 1 base, V lost 5 bases, and 4 bases had no gene match. The CDR3 has 14 residues. Per germline, CDR1 LNHNV and CDR2 YYDKDF (reference sequence). The CDR3 DNA follows: TGTGCCACCAGCTACGGGACAGGATCCTACGAGCAGTACTTC. This codes for CATSYGTGSYEQYF.

The V call is TRBV7-5, the J call TRBJ2-5; the tabulated D call, TRBD2, remains unverified against the DNA. TRBV7-5 constitutes a pseudogene. The CDR3 has 19 residues. CDR3 sequence reads: CARSLVPGTSGRAGETQYF. Written as DNA, the CDR3 is TGTGCCAGAAGCTTAGTCCCCGGGACTAGCGGGAGGGCCGGGGAGACCCAGTACTTC.

A single count supports this clone. This rearrangement joins TRBV4-1 to TRBJ2-7, with D uncertain. Trimming pared 4 bases from V and 5 bases from J, leaving 21 bases between. From germline, CDR1 is MGHRA and CDR2 YSYEKL. The CDR3 is 16 amino acids. In DNA form, the CDR3 reads TGCGCCAGCAGCCGCTCTTCTACCTTCGGTCGAGACGAGCAGTACTTC. It codes for CASSRSSTFGRDEQYF.

The gene calls are TRBV28 and TRBJ2-1; TRBD2 matches at 11 bases. The CDR3 has 14 amino acids. Trimming at V came to 6 bases and at J to 7 bases, leaving 5 bases not matched to a gene. CDR1 is MDHEN, CDR2 SYDVKM, per germline. CDR3 coding DNA: TGTGCCAGCAGACTAGCGGGAGCGATGAATGAGCAGTTCTTC. This translates into CASRLAGAMNEQFF.

This rearrangement joins TRBV2 to TRBJ1-1; 10 nucleotides match TRBD1. The CDR3 extends over 16 amino acids. Per germline, CDR1 SNHLY and CDR2 FYNNEI. The V gene end was trimmed by 6 bases and the J gene end by 4 bases; junction bases not matched to a gene: 11. CDR3 DNA sequence: TGTGCCAGCAGCACAGGGACAGGGGAGGGGGGCACTGAAGCTTTCTTT. Its protein product is CASSTGTGEGGTEAFF.

The V and J genes are TRBV19 and TRBJ1-5; 10 bases align to TRBD1. With 1 base clipped from V and 9 bases from J, the junction kept 6 bases outside the gene matches. The germline V gene encodes CDR1 LNHDA and CDR2 SQIVND (reference sequence). The CDR3 is 15 residues long. The CDR3 loop is CASSIGDRGVLPQHF. CDR3 bases: TGTGCCAGTAGTATAGGGGACAGGGGAGTATTGCCCCAGCATTTT.

The chain couples TRBV7-9 to TRBJ2-3; D gene unclear. Germline CDR1 is SEHNR and CDR2 is FQNEAQ (reference sequence). The CDR3 loop spans 16 amino acids. V was pared by 8 bases and J by 0 bases, with 18 bases between. CDR3 nucleotides: TGTGCCAGCCACCCCGGAGTGTTCGTAAGCACAGATACGCAGTATTTT. Translated, it gives CASHPGVFVSTDTQYF.